This T cell receptor beta chain emerged from a study of tumor-infiltrating lymphocytes in primary liver carcinoma. Background on the study: Patients were both men and women, whose ages ran from 30 to 69 years.

Starting from 500 ng of total RNA, TCR beta cDNA was produced with a primer in the constant region. Investigators got TCR beta libraries out of three nested multiplex PCR rounds, done with slightly modified ARM-PCR. PCR rounds one and two used TRBV1-TRBV30 forward primers with a C-beta reverse primer for 10 cycles each. TCRdb passed the multiplex PCR reads through MiXCR, listing each CDR3 protein once. The sample includes 20,000 to 25,000 distinct CDR3 sequences, 65% to 85% of them seen just once. The CDR3 sequence is 18 residues long. The germline V gene has CDR1 SGHAT and CDR2 FQNNGV. V lost 3 bases and J 0 bases, leaving 17 bases between the germline ends. The study, taken as a whole, reports: A significantly higher top-250-clone fraction was found in tumors than in blood (p = 0.039). Appearing in all five tumor regions was true of only about 8-24% of top clones.

This clonotype was observed many times. Its cognate antigen is unknown. Total RNA and DNA came together from 20-30 mg of bulk tissue without cell sorting. Treatment-naive at the time, the patients had chronic HBV infection. V gene TRBV11-2 combines with J gene TRBJ2-2; perhaps TRBD2 as D (5 bases). The receptor was derived from a man in his forties or fifties with primary liver carcinoma and hepatitis B virus infection. The sequenced sample consisted of liver tumor tissue from sampling region 1. Subset: tumor region T1, superior pole. The DNA of the CDR3 is TGTGCCAGCAGCTTGAGGGCAGGAACACCCACGAACACCGGGGAGCTGTTTTTT. Its translation: CASSLRAGTPTNTGELFF.